These 30 T cell receptor beta chains were sequenced from one sample in a study of blood T cell repertoires in COVID-19. Method: immunoSEQ multiplex PCR; TCRdb's copy keeps in-frame clones and lacks some. The sample has about 94,000 clones; around 74% are singletons. The sample consisted of peripheral blood. These receptors were collected from a man in his sixties or seventies with COVID-19, enrolled during active disease.

This clone has at least ten counts. The CDR3 here is CASSPSGSSYNEQFF. The CDR3 nucleotides are TGTGCCAGCAGCCCCAGCGGGAGCTCCTACAATGAGCAGTTCTTC. V gene TRBV4-2 combines with J gene TRBJ2-1; 8 positions match TRBD2. V dropped 4 bases and J dropped 0; count of bases not matched to a gene: 2. Germline V gene lookup returns CDR1 LGHNA and CDR2 YNFKEQ. The CDR3 spans 15 residues.

The CDR3 DNA reads TGTGCCAGCTCAGCAACAGGGAGAGATTCACCCCTCCACTTT. Protein product: CASSATGRDSPLHF. The chain combines TRBV18 with TRBJ1-6, with TRBD1 as a possible D gene (6 bases). CDR1 KGHSH and CDR2 LQKENI come from the germline V gene. The germline V and J ends were trimmed by 5 bases and 8 bases, with 13 bases remaining between them. CDR3 size: 14 residues. Full variable domain (rest looked up from reference TRBV18 and TRBJ1-6): NAGVMQNPRHLVRRRGQEARLRCSPMKGHSHVYWYRQLPEEGLKFMVYLQKENIIDESGMPKERFSAEFPKEGPSILRIQQVVRGDSAAYFCASSATGRDSPLHFGNGTRLTVT.

This clone has just one count. The V call is TRBV7-2, the J call TRBJ2-7; perhaps TRBD2 as D (6 bases). Germline V gene sequence: CDR1 SGHTA, CDR2 FQGNSA. The CDR3 contains 16 residues. V was pared by 2 bases and J by 3 bases, with 17 bases between. For the CDR3, the DNA is TGTGCCAGCAGCTTAACGCCCGGGACGGGGGACTACGAGCAGTACTTC. Its translation: CASSLTPGTGDYEQYF.

This chain connects TRBV6-2 or TRBV6-3 to TRBJ1-1; D is unresolved. V shed 0 bases and J shed 3 bases, with 14 bases lying between them. CDR3 length: 16 amino acids. CDR1 is MNHEY, CDR2 SVGEGT, per germline. The DNA for the CDR3 is TGTGCCAGCAGTTACTCCCCTTTGAGGTCCCACACTGAAGCTTTCTTT. Translating gives CASSYSPLRSHTEAFF.

The chain has TRBV9 and TRBJ2-3; D ambiguous. Trimming stripped 4 bases from V and 3 bases from J, with 9 bases between. Germline V gives CDR1 SGDLS, CDR2 YYNGEE. The CDR3 is 13 residues long. This chain's CDR3 is CASSPMQTDTQYF. The CDR3 DNA reads TGTGCCAGCAGCCCTATGCAAACAGATACGCAGTATTTT.

The table lists this clone with a few counts. This rearrangement joins TRBV27 to TRBJ2-1; TRBD2 aligns across 9 bases. CDR3 length: 16 residues. Trimming at V came to 6 bases and at J to 8 bases, leaving 14 bases not matched to a gene. The V gene's germline CDR1 is MNHEY and CDR2 SMNVEV (reference sequence). The CDR3 coding sequence is TGTGCCAGCAGCCCCAGGACTAGCGTAGGCACGGATGAGCAGTTCTTC. Its translation is CASSPRTSVGTDEQFF.

The genes are TRBV4-1 and TRBJ1-2; D might be TRBD1 (5 bases). This CDR3 region has 13 residues. Trimming left V 3 bases short and J 4 bases short, with 9 bases between. CDR1 MGHRA and CDR2 YSYEKL come from the germline V gene. Here the CDR3 reads CASSHRRGYGYTF. CDR3 coding DNA: TGCGCCAGCAGCCATAGGAGGGGCTATGGCTACACCTTC.

The rearrangement links TRBV28 to TRBJ2-3, with a weak D call TRBD2 (5 bases). Trimming cost V 6 bases and J 0 bases, with 10 bases left between them. CDR1 and CDR2 (germline): MDHEN, SYDVKM. This CDR3 spans 14 amino acids. The CDR3 bases are TGTGCCAGCAGGGACTTTGCTAGCACAGATACGCAGTATTTT. Its protein is CASRDFASTDTQYF.

The rearrangement uses TRBV5-4 and TRBJ2-5; 8 bases are a match to TRBD2. Trimming at V came to 0 bases and at J to 1 base, leaving 2 bases not matched to a gene. The CDR3 contains 15 residues. Germline V gives CDR1 SGHNT, CDR2 YYREEE (reference sequence). DNA for the CDR3: TGTGCCAGCAGCTTGGCACTAGCGGTCCAAGAGACCCAGTACTTC. As protein: CASSLALAVQETQYF.

The chain links TRBV3-1 (or the pseudogene TRBV3-2) to TRBJ1-2; 11 positions match TRBD1. The CDR3 consists of 18 residues. Per germline, CDR1 LGHDT and CDR2 YNNKEL (reference sequence). V dropped 0 bases and J dropped 5; count of bases not matched to a gene: 11. The CDR3 DNA is TGTGCCAGCAGCCAAGATGGGCCACGGACAGGGGGCCGTTATGGCTACACCTTC. It specifies CASSQDGPRTGGRYGYTF.

The V and J genes are TRBV27 and TRBJ2-7; the match to TRBD1 covers 8 bases. Germline trimming cut 2 bases from V and 7 bases from J; bases unmatched to any gene: 10. Germline V CDR1 and CDR2: MNHEY, SMNVEV (reference sequence). This CDR3 spans 15 amino acids. In DNA, the CDR3 is TGTGCCAGCAGTTTACTCTCCCAGGGGGCGGGGGAGCAGTACTTC. Protein: CASSLLSQGAGEQYF.

The chain links TRBV6-2 or TRBV6-3 to TRBJ1-2, with 7 bases lining up with TRBD1. The CDR3 is 17 residues long. Trimming removed 0 bases from V and 1 base from J; junction bases left unmatched: 8. In germline, CDR1 is MNHEY, CDR2 SVGEGT. The CDR3 coding sequence is TGTGCCAGCAGTTACTCGGGACAGATGATATATAACTATGGCTACACCTTC. As protein: CASSYSGQMIYNYGYTF.

This clone was detected only a few times. This rearrangement joins TRBV7-2 to TRBJ1-1; D is perhaps TRBD1 (5 bases). V was shortened by 4 bases and J by 6 bases, with 15 bases between the two germline ends. The CDR3 is 14 amino acids. Germline CDR1 and CDR2: SGHTA and FQGNSA. The CDR3 sequence is CASSSLGGGAEAFF. In DNA, the CDR3 is TGTGCCAGCAGCTCGCTGGGGGGAGGGGCTGAAGCTTTCTTT.

The chain couples TRBV19 to TRBJ2-7, with 8 bases lining up with TRBD1. The V gene end was trimmed by 4 bases and the J gene end by 2 bases; junction bases not matched to a gene: 4. Germline-derived CDR1 and CDR2 are LNHDA and SQIVND (reference sequence). The CDR3 is 14 residues long. Here the CDR3 DNA reads TGTGCCAGTAGTACCCAACAGGGGGCCTACGAGCAGTACTTC. Translated, it gives CASSTQQGAYEQYF.

This clone has more than one count but fewer than ten. The V call is TRBV6-2 or TRBV6-3, the J call TRBJ2-5, with 12 bases matching TRBD2. Trimming at V came to 4 bases and at J to 4 bases, leaving 10 bases not matched to a gene. Germline CDR1 reads MNHEY; CDR2 reads SVGEGT. This CDR3 contains 17 residues. The DNA of the CDR3 is TGTGCCAGCAGTTCTCCGCACCTAGCGGGAGGGAGAGAGACCCAGTACTTC. This encodes CASSSPHLAGGRETQYF.

This clone was seen just once. The chain combines TRBV6-5 with TRBJ2-3, with TRBD1 matching 8 bases. The CDR3 runs to 15 residues. In germline, CDR1 is MNHEY, CDR2 SVGAGI. Germline trimming cut 5 bases from V and 0 bases from J; bases unmatched to any gene: 4. CDR3 nucleotide sequence: TGTGCCAGCAGTCCACAGGGGGTCAGCACAGATACGCAGTATTTT. This sequence encodes CASSPQGVSTDTQYF.

CDR3 residues: CASSQVTVGQDQETQYF. The DNA of the CDR3 is TGTGCCAGCAGCCAAGTGACAGTGGGGCAGGACCAAGAGACCCAGTACTTC. The rearrangement links TRBV3-1 (or the pseudogene TRBV3-2) to TRBJ2-5; TRBD1 is a possible D gene (5 bases). The V gene lost 1 base and the J gene lost 0 bases, with 15 bases spanning the gap. Germline V gene sequence: CDR1 LGHDT, CDR2 YNNKEL (reference sequence). This CDR3 is 17 amino acids long.

The chain recombines TRBV5-4 with TRBJ1-2; 8 bases map to TRBD1. J was trimmed by 4 bases and V by 4 bases; bases with no gene match: 6. CDR3 length equals 14 residues. The germline gives CDR1 SGHNT, CDR2 YYREEE (reference sequence). CDR3 region: CASSTRGLVYGYTF. The CDR3 DNA sequence: TGTGCCAGCAGCACCAGGGGGCTTGTCTATGGCTACACCTTC. The full variable domain, in which reference TRBV5-4 and TRBJ1-2 provide the parts outside the CDR3, is ETGVTQSPTHLIKTRGQQVTLRCSSQSGHNTVSWYQQALGQGPQFIFQYYREEENGRGNFPPRFSGLQFPNYSSELNVNALELDDSALYLCASSTRGLVYGYTFGSGTRLTVV.

In the case of this clone: The sample contains more than one DNA sequence encoding this CDR3. The rearrangement links TRBV18 to TRBJ2-7; 7 bases are shared with TRBD1. V gave up 2 bases and J gave up 0 bases; unmatched junction bases: 1. Germline loops: CDR1 KGHSH, CDR2 LQKENI. CDR3 length equals 14 residues. The CDR3 loop reads CASSPRQGSYEQYF. In DNA form, the CDR3 reads TGTGCCAGCTCACCAAGACAGGGCTCCTACGAGCAGTACTTC.

The chain links TRBV7-2 to TRBJ2-2; 10 bases are a match to TRBD2. With 10 bases clipped from V and 4 bases from J, the junction kept 9 bases outside the gene matches. The germline CDR1 and CDR2 sequences are SGHTA and FQGNSA. The CDR3 runs to 15 residues. This CDR3 is CATRWTSGTTGELFF. CDR3 DNA sequence: TGTGCCACACGGTGGACTAGCGGTACCACCGGGGAGCTGTTTTTT.

This clone was detected a few times. This chain connects TRBV2 to TRBJ1-5, with a possible D match to TRBD1 (6 bases). V gave up 4 bases and J gave up 3 bases, with 13 bases separating them. The germline CDR1 and CDR2 sequences are SNHLY and FYNNEI. CDR3 length equals 15 residues. The CDR3 here is CASSVQGPINQPQHF. DNA of the CDR3: TGTGCCAGCAGTGTACAGGGCCCAATCAATCAGCCCCAGCATTTT.

The CDR3 nucleotides are TGTGCCAGCAGCCAAGATATGGGTAGCGGCCCCGCCTACAATGAGCAGTTCTTC. This codes for CASSQDMGSGPAYNEQFF. The chain employs TRBV3-1 (or the pseudogene TRBV3-2) and TRBJ2-1, with D tentatively TRBD2 (6 bases). V lost 0 bases, J lost 2 bases, and 17 bases lay in between. CDR1 is LGHDT and CDR2 is YNNKEL in the germline V gene (reference sequence). This CDR3 is built from 18 residues.

This chain links TRBV5-5 with TRBJ1-6; 8 bases agree with TRBD1. CDR1 and CDR2 (germline): SGHKS, YYEKEE (reference sequence). The CDR3 has 16 amino acids. The V gene end was trimmed by 5 bases and the J gene end by 6 bases; junction bases not matched to a gene: 10. The CDR3 DNA is TGTGCCAGCAGGGGGACAGGATTAGGGTCTAATTCACCCCTCCACTTT. This gives the protein CASRGTGLGSNSPLHF.

This clone was observed a single time. The chain combines TRBV25-1 with TRBJ1-1; D remains ambiguous. The CDR3 sequence is 13 residues long. The germline CDR1 and CDR2 sequences are MGHDK and SYGVNS. V was shortened by 6 bases and J by 8 bases, with 16 bases between the two germline ends. The CDR3 DNA reads as TGTGCCAGCAGCACCGGAGCCCTCAGAGAAGCTTTCTTT. Protein product: CASSTGALREAFF.

The chain uses TRBV19 and TRBJ1-4, with D possibly TRBD1 on 5 matching bases. V was cut by 5 bases and J by 7 bases, with 14 bases left in between. The CDR3 is 14 residues long. From germline, CDR1 is LNHDA and CDR2 SQIVND (reference sequence). The CDR3 reads CASSGRQGSEKLFF. In nucleotides, the CDR3 is TGTGCCAGTAGTGGCCGGCAGGGCAGTGAAAAACTGTTTTTT.

This sequence joins TRBV9 and TRBJ2-1; D may be TRBD2 (6 bases). Germline values: CDR1 SGDLS, CDR2 YYNGEE. CDR3 length: 15 amino acids. Trimming removed 0 bases from V and 6 bases from J, with 13 bases in between. The CDR3 nucleotides are TGTGCCAGCAGCGTAGTGGGGGGAGTGCCCAATGAGCAGTTCTTC. It translates to CASSVVGGVPNEQFF.

The chain recombines TRBV6-2 or TRBV6-3 with TRBJ2-7; 10 nucleotides line up with TRBD2. The CDR3 length is 16 residues. V shed 0 bases, J shed 4 bases, and the junction held 6 bases outside the gene matches. Germline V gene data show CDR1 as MNHEY and CDR2 as SVGEGT. The CDR3 sequence: CASSYSKREGAYEQYF. CDR3 sequence (DNA): TGTGCCAGCAGTTACTCTAAGCGGGAGGGAGCATACGAGCAGTACTTC.

This clone was picked up one time. The chain is built from TRBV27 and TRBJ2-3; D call uncertain. The CDR3 consists of 13 residues. The germline CDR1 and CDR2 sequences are MNHEY and SMNVEV (reference sequence). V lost 2 bases to trimming and J lost 10 bases, with 13 bases between them. CDR3 sequence (DNA): TGTGCCAGCAGTTTAAACCCGCCGGGTTCGCAGTATTTT. Its protein product is CASSLNPPGSQYF.

Only one count was recorded for this clone. The same CDR3 also results from other DNA sequences found in this sample. V and J are TRBV7-3 and TRBJ2-1, with a possible D match to TRBD2 (5 bases). The CDR3 consists of 13 residues. Germline V gene sequence: CDR1 SGHTA, CDR2 FQGTGA. V lost 4 bases and J 2 bases, leaving 6 bases between the germline ends. For the CDR3, the DNA is TGTGCCAGCAGCTCCGGGGCCTACAATGAGCAGTTCTTC. Protein product: CASSSGAYNEQFF.

CDR3 region: CATSEGQGYYNEQFF. The DNA of the CDR3 is TGTGCCACCAGCGAGGGACAGGGTTATTACAATGAGCAGTTCTTC. The gene calls are TRBV15 and TRBJ2-1; TRBD1 agrees at 9 bases. J gave up 4 bases and V 5 bases, and 6 bases lay outside the gene matches. CDR1 is LNHNV and CDR2 is YYDKDF in the germline V gene (reference sequence). The CDR3 runs to 15 residues.